This TCR beta chain came from a study of blood T cell repertoires in COVID-19. Here immunoSEQ multiplex PCR was the method, and the copy in TCRdb shows in-frame clones only, minus some. The profile covers 250,000 or so clones, with 88% appearing a single time and about 3.5% taken by the ten largest. CDR3 length: 14 residues. Germline lookup yields CDR1 LGHDT and CDR2 YNNKEL (reference sequence). Trimming shortened V by 0 bases and J by 2 bases, and 8 bases separated the two germline ends. The TCR originated in a woman aged 25 to 39 who had been exposed to COVID-19. The sequenced sample consisted of PBMCs or T cells enriched from blood (not recorded which). The chain couples TRBV3-1 (or the pseudogene TRBV3-2) to TRBJ2-7; unclear D gene. CDR3 sequence: CASSQDLRAYEQYF. The CDR3 DNA reads TGTGCCAGCAGCCAAGATTTGAGAGCCTACGAGCAGTACTTC.